A single sample gave rise to the 16 T cell receptor beta chains below, sequenced in a study of vaccination and CD4 T cells after COVID-19. For these receptors, no antigen is known. Treatment denoted: approximately 10-day PBMC culture with coronavirus spike peptide pools or control peptides (ViraFEST assay). With the Oncomine TCR Beta short-read assay, DNA from cultured CD4+ T cells was sequenced. Each CDR3 protein gets one entry after TCRdb re-called the PCR reads with MiXCR. Among just over 20,000 distinct CDR3 sequences listed, about 51% were seen once. The source material was CD4+ T cells from blood, cultured in vitro. Every receptor here comes from a human donor who had recovered from COVID-19.

The CDR3 nucleotides read TGTGCCAGCAGTGAATACCCGGGAGCCTACGAGCAGTACTTC. Translating it yields CASSEYPGAYEQYF. The chain joins TRBV6-1 to TRBJ2-7; a weak D match, TRBD2 (6 bases). Germline CDR1 is MNHNS and CDR2 is SASEGT. The CDR3 consists of 14 residues. V lost 2 bases, J lost 2 bases, and 10 bases lay in between.

The V and J genes are TRBV6-1 and TRBJ2-5, with D hard to call. From germline, CDR1 is MNHNS and CDR2 SASEGT. CDR3 length: 13 residues. Trimming removed 8 bases from V and 4 bases from J, with 14 bases in between. The CDR3 sequence: CASGTRSPETQYF. The CDR3 DNA follows: TGTGCCAGCGGCACCCGGTCCCCAGAGACCCAGTACTTC.

This clonotype was found a few times. The CDR3 loop is CASSQRDRYEQYF. The CDR3 DNA follows: TGTGCCAGCAGCCAGCGGGACCGGTACGAGCAGTACTTC. This chain links TRBV7-2 with TRBJ2-7; 7 bases map to TRBD2. CDR3 length: 13 residues. With V trimmed by 5 bases and J by 4 bases, 5 bases remained unmatched. Germline V gives CDR1 SGHTA, CDR2 FQGNSA. Full variable domain (missing parts from reference TRBV7-2 and TRBJ2-7): GAGVSQSPSNKVTEKGKDVELRCDPISGHTALYWYRQSLGQGLEFLIYFQGNSAPDKSGLPSDRFSAERTGGSVSTLTIQRTQQEDSAVYLCASSQRDRYEQYFGPGTRLTVT.

The rearrangement uses TRBV7-9 and TRBJ1-3; D is ambiguous. CDR3 length equals 13 residues. Trimming left V 5 bases short and J 3 bases short, with 8 bases between. Per germline, CDR1 SEHNR and CDR2 FQNEAQ (reference sequence). CDR3 protein: CASSQDRGNTIYF. The CDR3 DNA follows: TGTGCCAGCAGCCAGGATCGTGGAAACACCATATATTTT.

The V call is TRBV24-1, the J call TRBJ1-2, with D uncertain. V shed 9 bases and J shed 2 bases, with 12 bases lying between them. The CDR3 spans 13 residues. In germline, CDR1 is KGHDR, CDR2 SFDVKD. In DNA form, the CDR3 reads TGTGCCACCGGAGACGGGGTAAACTATGGCTACACCTTC. The encoded protein is CATGDGVNYGYTF.

The chain employs TRBV6-1 and TRBJ1-1, with unresolved D. Germline V lookup: CDR1 MNHNS, CDR2 SASEGT. The CDR3 runs to 13 residues. V shed 8 bases and J shed 1 base, with 11 bases lying between them. The CDR3 DNA follows: TGTGCCAGCGGGAAGGAAGAGAACACTGAAGCTTTCTTT. Translating gives CASGKEENTEAFF.

V is TRBV25-1 and J is TRBJ1-6; TRBD1 agrees at 8 bases. The CDR3 runs 15 residues. CDR1 MGHDK and CDR2 SYGVNS come from the germline V gene. V was clipped by 5 bases and J by 7 bases; unmatched bases: 7. CDR3 nucleotides: TGTGCCAGCAGTCCTCTGACAGGGGCGAATTCACCCCTCCACTTT. It encodes CASSPLTGANSPLHF.

Details on this clonotype: Its ends do not fully match the called genes, so a read error is possible. This chain's CDR3 is CASRPRGGTSIF. The CDR3 DNA reads as TGTGCCAGCAGACCCCGAGGGGGTACTTCTATTTTT. V gene TRBV5-8 combines with J gene TRBJ1-4, with a weak D call TRBD1 (6 bases). Germline assignment: CDR1 SGHTS and CDR2 YDEGEE. This CDR3 region has 12 residues.

This clonotype showed up just once. The gene calls are TRBV7-2 and TRBJ2-7, with D perhaps matching TRBD2 (6 bases). The CDR3 length is 14 residues. The V end was cut by 0 bases, the J end by 7 bases, with 13 bases between. Germline CDR1 is SGHTA and CDR2 is FQGNSA. CDR3 in amino acids: CASSLAGRAGEQYF. The CDR3 DNA sequence: TGTGCCAGCAGCTTAGCGGGCAGGGCGGGGGAGCAGTACTTC. The full variable domain, its missing parts supplied by reference TRBV7-2 and TRBJ2-7, is GAGVSQSPSNKVTEKGKDVELRCDPISGHTALYWYRQSLGQGLEFLIYFQGNSAPDKSGLPSDRFSAERTGGSVSTLTIQRTQQEDSAVYLCASSLAGRAGEQYFGPGTRLTVT.

The J gene is TRBJ2-5, the V gene TRBV20-1, with D tentatively TRBD2 (7 bases). This CDR3 is 14 amino acids long. Trimming took 7 bases from V and 1 from J, leaving 16 bases between them. Germline assignment: CDR1 DFQATT and CDR2 SNEGSKA (reference sequence). The CDR3 region is CSGQVGGPQETQYF. The CDR3 coding sequence is TGCAGTGGCCAGGTGGGGGGGCCCCAAGAGACCCAGTACTTC.

The chain is built from TRBV7-2 and TRBJ2-2; the D is unclear. Germline lookup yields CDR1 SGHTA and CDR2 FQGNSA. CDR3 size: 14 residues. V dropped 5 bases and J dropped 1 base, with 8 bases sitting between them. This chain's CDR3 is CASSIYRNTGELFF. The CDR3 DNA reads as TGTGCCAGCAGCATCTACAGGAACACCGGGGAGCTGTTTTTT.

The sample holds a few counts of this clonotype. The chain joins TRBV20-1 to TRBJ2-3, with 7 positions matching TRBD2. The CDR3 loop spans 13 amino acids. Germline V gene lookup returns CDR1 DFQATT and CDR2 SNEGSKA (reference sequence). J lost 2 bases, V lost 8 bases, and 7 bases had no gene match. CDR3 amino acids: CSQRDPNTDTQYF. The CDR3 DNA reads TGCAGTCAGCGGGATCCAAACACAGATACGCAGTATTTT.

The chain links TRBV6-1 to TRBJ1-1, with D possibly TRBD1 on 5 matching bases. Trimming left V 6 bases short and J 11 bases short, with 16 bases between. The CDR3 covers 12 residues. Germline values: CDR1 MNHNS, CDR2 SASEGT. The CDR3 loop reads CASSPRGNSAFF. The DNA of the CDR3 is TGTGCCAGCAGCCCCCGGGGGAATTCTGCTTTCTTT.

This chain links TRBV20-1 with TRBJ1-2; no reliable D call. Germline V CDR1 and CDR2: DFQATT, SNEGSKA (reference sequence). This CDR3 is built from 12 residues. Trimming removed 5 bases at V and 8 bases at J, with 15 bases between. The CDR3 loop reads CSAQSLIGGYTF. The CDR3 DNA is TGCAGTGCTCAGTCCCTAATTGGAGGCTACACCTTC.

The J gene is TRBJ1-4, the V gene TRBV2, with TRBD1 matching over 10 bases. V lost 6 bases and J lost 5; bases outside the gene matches: 3. CDR3 length: 14 amino acids. Germline-derived CDR1 and CDR2 are SNHLY and FYNNEI. The CDR3 here is CASREDRGNEKLFF. As DNA, the CDR3 is TGTGCCAGCAGAGAGGACAGGGGGAATGAAAAACTGTTTTTT.

This clonotype appeared a few times. This chain connects TRBV20-1 to TRBJ2-3; 7 bases map to TRBD2. Per the germline V gene, CDR1 is DFQATT and CDR2 is SNEGSKA (reference sequence). Unmatched junction bases numbered 10, after V lost 5 bases and J lost 2 bases. The CDR3 covers 15 residues. The CDR3 DNA follows: TGCAGTGCTTCTCGGGAGGATAGGGTCACAGATACGCAGTATTTT. This encodes CSASREDRVTDTQYF.